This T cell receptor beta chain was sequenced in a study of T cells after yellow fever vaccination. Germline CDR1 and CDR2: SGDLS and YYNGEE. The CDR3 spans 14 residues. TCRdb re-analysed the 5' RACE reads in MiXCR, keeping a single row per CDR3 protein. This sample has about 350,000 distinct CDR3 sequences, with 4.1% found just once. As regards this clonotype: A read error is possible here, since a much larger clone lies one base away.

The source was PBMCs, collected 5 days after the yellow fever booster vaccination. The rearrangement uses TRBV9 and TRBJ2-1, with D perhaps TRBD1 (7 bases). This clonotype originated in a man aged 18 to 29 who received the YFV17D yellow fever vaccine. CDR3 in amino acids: CASSGGTVYNERFF. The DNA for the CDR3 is TGTGCCAGCAGCGGCGGGACAGTTTACAATGAGCGGTTCTTC.